The subject of this entry is one T cell receptor (beta chain). What it recognizes is unknown. Total RNA input per TCR library was around 3,500 ng. TCRdb reprocessed the 5' RACE reads, with one entry per CDR3 protein and no DNA. The sample has around 140,000 distinct CDR3 sequences. These data come from a study of monozygotic twins with inflammatory bowel disease. Broader study findings: Findings did not support one strong IBD-associated signal or clonotype.

CDR1 is SGHTA, CDR2 FQGNSA, per germline. This CDR3 has 15 amino acids. The rearrangement links TRBV7-2 to TRBJ2-1; TCRdb's D gene call, TRBD2, goes unchecked for lack of DNA. The receptor's source is a human donor with ulcerative colitis or Crohn's disease, or a healthy co-twin of an affected twin (not recorded which). Sequenced input: blood. This CDR3 is CASSSEAGGRDEQFF.